This T cell receptor beta chain is drawn from a study of cytomegalovirus exposure and HLA in healthy donors. This CDR3 comprises 17 residues. Losses at the gene ends were 3 bases for V and 0 bases for J; bases not matched to a gene: 7. Germline V lookup: CDR1 SGHTA, CDR2 FQGNSA. Primers: 60 Vbeta forward and 13 Jbeta reverse. Generated by immunoSEQ multiplex PCR, the TCRdb table keeps only in-frame clones and is missing some. The repertoire consists of over 150,000 clones, with 82% occurring once and the leading ten covering 6.5%. Sequencing was performed on PBMCs. This sequence originates from a woman between 50 and 59 years old in good health and CMV-seropositive. The rearrangement uses TRBV7-2 and TRBJ2-1; 8 bases map to TRBD1. The CDR3 loop reads CASSLNRGDPSYNEQFF. CDR3 bases: TGTGCCAGCAGCTTGAACAGGGGGGATCCCTCCTACAATGAGCAGTTCTTC.